The 16 T cell receptor beta chains given below trace back to one sample, sequenced in a study of blood T cell repertoires in COVID-19. Assay used: immunoSEQ multiplex PCR; TCRdb lists only in-frame clones, some missing. The profile shows fewer than 200,000 clones, approximately 86% of them singletons. The sequencing sample was made of peripheral blood. The receptors derive from a man aged 50-59 years with active or convalescent COVID-19.

The chain is built from TRBV27 and TRBJ2-7; no reliable D call. Germline V gene lookup returns CDR1 MNHEY and CDR2 SMNVEV (reference sequence). V was shortened by 10 bases and J by 0 bases, with 13 bases between the two germline ends. This CDR3 is 13 amino acids long. This chain's CDR3 is CATRLQTSYEQYF. In nucleotides, the CDR3 is TGTGCCACGCGGCTTCAAACCTCCTACGAGCAGTACTTC.

The rearrangement joins TRBV5-4 to TRBJ2-5, with a possible D match to TRBD1 (6 bases). The CDR3 length is 14 residues. Deletions cut 10 bases from V and 0 bases from J, with 16 bases between. Germline CDR1 reads SGHNT; CDR2 reads YYREEE (reference sequence). CDR3 residues: CAFQFRDNQETQYF. CDR3 bases: TGTGCCTTTCAATTCCGGGACAACCAAGAGACCCAGTACTTC.

This chain uses TRBV6-5 with TRBJ1-5; maybe TRBD1 (5 bases). CDR3 length equals 14 residues. V lost 7 bases, J lost 3 bases, and 13 bases lay in between. Germline V gene lookup returns CDR1 MNHEY and CDR2 SVGAGI. CDR3 DNA sequence: TGTGCCAGCATCCAGGGTTTCGACAATCAGCCCCAGCATTTT. It translates to CASIQGFDNQPQHF.

The chain joins TRBV11-2 to TRBJ1-1; D may be TRBD1 (5 bases). The V gene lost 1 base and the J gene lost 11 bases, with 20 bases spanning the gap. The CDR3 sequence is 15 residues long. CDR1 is SGHAT, CDR2 FQNNGV, per germline. The CDR3 coding sequence is TGTGCCAGCAGCTTAGGGGTGGTCGGGCGGGGGAATGCTTTCTTT. Translation gives CASSLGVVGRGNAFF.

The chain uses TRBV6-5 and TRBJ1-5; 7 nucleotides agree with TRBD1. CDR1 and CDR2 (germline): MNHEY, SVGAGI. This CDR3 contains 13 residues. Losses at the gene ends were 4 bases for V and 5 bases for J; bases not matched to a gene: 2. The CDR3 loop reads CASSSGGHQPQHF. The DNA for the CDR3 is TGTGCCAGCAGTTCAGGGGGGCATCAGCCCCAGCATTTT.

This rearrangement joins TRBV2 to TRBJ2-6; perhaps TRBD2 as D (6 bases). Trimming stripped 5 bases from V and 2 bases from J, with 7 bases between. Germline-derived CDR1 and CDR2 are SNHLY and FYNNEI. The CDR3 is 14 residues long. The CDR3 is CASSRGTGANVLTF. Written as DNA, the CDR3 is TGTGCCAGCAGTCGGGGGACTGGGGCCAACGTCCTGACTTTC. The full variable domain, its missing parts supplied by reference TRBV2 and TRBJ2-6, is EPEVTQTPSHQVTQMGQEVILRCVPISNHLYFYWYRQILGQKVEFLVSFYNNEISEKSEIFDDQFSVERPDGSNFTLKIRSTKLEDSAMYFCASSRGTGANVLTFGAGSRLTVL.

This chain links TRBV27 with TRBJ1-3; no definite D call. Germline-derived CDR1 and CDR2 are MNHEY and SMNVEV (reference sequence). V lost 0 bases and J lost 4, with 7 bases in between. The CDR3 totals 14 residues. CDR3 bases: TGTGCCAGCAGTTTATCTGGGAGGGGAAACACCATATATTTT. As protein: CASSLSGRGNTIYF.

This chain connects TRBV6-7 to TRBJ2-1, with 14 bases that match TRBD2. TRBV6-7 is labeled an ORF, and its function is uncertain. This CDR3 spans 17 amino acids. Trimming took 8 bases from V and 7 from J; bases not matched to a gene: 13. This CDR3 reads CASFVPSGTSGRNEQFF. Written as DNA, the CDR3 is TGTGCCAGCTTTGTCCCGTCCGGGACTAGCGGGAGAAATGAGCAGTTCTTC.

In DNA, the CDR3 is TGTGCCAGCTCACCGGGCGGGGCAAGCTCCTACGAGCAGTACTTC. It specifies CASSPGGASSYEQYF. V gene TRBV18 combines with J gene TRBJ2-7, with D possibly being TRBD2 (6 bases). CDR1 KGHSH and CDR2 LQKENI come from the germline V gene. Between the trimmed V and J ends, which lost 3 bases and 0 bases, there was a span of 12 bases. The CDR3 sequence is 15 residues long.

In its sample, this clone was seen a few times. This rearrangement joins TRBV7-3 to TRBJ2-7; possible D gene TRBD2, 5 bases. V lost 5 bases, J lost 0 bases, and 14 bases lay in between. Germline assignment: CDR1 SGHTA and CDR2 FQGTGA. This CDR3 is built from 15 residues. The CDR3 nucleotides are TGTGCCAGCAGCGCCCAACCCGGGAACTCCTACGAGCAGTACTTC. Translation gives CASSAQPGNSYEQYF.

This clone has a single count. The chain uses TRBV27 and TRBJ1-2; TRBD1 is a possible D gene (5 bases). Trimming shortened V by 2 bases and J by 6 bases, and 10 bases separated the two germline ends. Germline CDR1 MNHEY, CDR2 SMNVEV (reference sequence). CDR3 length equals 13 residues. In DNA, the CDR3 is TGTGCCAGCAGTTTACGGCAGGGAAATGGCTACACCTTC. Its translation: CASSLRQGNGYTF.

The V call is TRBV7-2, the J call TRBJ2-3; 8 nucleotides align to TRBD1. Trimming removed 4 bases from V and 5 bases from J; junction bases left unmatched: 17. Germline CDR1 is SGHTA and CDR2 is FQGNSA. This CDR3 region has 18 residues. For the CDR3, the DNA is TGTGCCAGCAGCTCCCTCGCGGGCAGGGGGCGTCAAAGAGATACGCAGTATTTT. Amino acid sequence: CASSSLAGRGRQRDTQYF.

The chain employs TRBV9 and TRBJ2-7, with 7 bases identical to TRBD2. There are 14 residues in the CDR3. Germline V gene lookup returns CDR1 SGDLS and CDR2 YYNGEE. The V gene end was trimmed by 6 bases and the J gene end by 2 bases; junction bases not matched to a gene: 8. The CDR3 coding sequence is TGTGCCAGCATCCGCAGTAGCGGGCCCTACGAGCAGTACTTC. Translating it yields CASIRSSGPYEQYF.

V and J are TRBV6-5 and TRBJ1-1; D is ambiguous. V was pared by 6 bases and J by 1 base, with 9 bases between. Looked up from germline, CDR1 is MNHEY and CDR2 is SVGAGI. This CDR3 is 13 amino acids long. This CDR3 is CASSVGSNTEAFF. The CDR3, as DNA: TGTGCCAGCAGCGTGGGCTCGAACACTGAAGCTTTCTTT.

V is TRBV5-1 and J is TRBJ2-2, with D possibly TRBD1 on 6 matching bases. V lost 4 bases and J 0 bases, leaving 10 bases between the germline ends. CDR1 is SGHRS and CDR2 is YFSETQ in the germline V gene. The length of the CDR3 is 15 residues. The CDR3 DNA sequence: TGCGCCAGCAGCCCCGGGACAACGAACACCGGGGAGCTGTTTTTT. Translation: CASSPGTTNTGELFF.

The genes are TRBV7-9 and TRBJ1-1, with a possible D match to TRBD1 (6 bases). The CDR3 covers 13 residues. Germline V CDR1 and CDR2: SEHNR, FQNEAQ (reference sequence). V lost 8 bases and J 1 base, leaving 11 bases between the germline ends. This CDR3 reads CASLDSTNTEAFF. In nucleotides, the CDR3 is TGTGCCAGCCTGGACAGTACGAACACTGAAGCTTTCTTT. The full variable domain, completed using reference TRBV7-9 and TRBJ1-1, is DTGVSQNPRHKITKRGQNVTFRCDPISEHNRLYWYRQTLGQGPEFLTYFQNEAQLEKSRLLSDRFSAERPKGSFSTLEIQRTEQGDSAMYLCASLDSTNTEAFFGQGTRLTVV.